This TCR beta chain was recovered during a study of blood T cell repertoires in COVID-19. Study summary: Samples came from the United States, Italy and Spain, spanning acute and convalescent COVID-19. Nucleic acid was either cDNA or gDNA, and it came from T cells, B-cell-depleted T cells, or PBMCs.

Germline loops: CDR1 MNHEY, CDR2 SVGAGI. The CDR3 length is 13 residues. V was shortened by 9 bases and J by 3 bases, with 14 bases between the two germline ends. As originally analysed: From reference gene primer amplification, estimates of nucleated cell counts were derived. The repertoire was sequenced with immunoSEQ multiplex PCR; TCRdb's copy has only in-frame clones and lacks some. That table is the source of V, J and clone size, and D and trimming were worked out from the DNA. This sample has some 220,000 clones; around 81% occur once, and the top ten carry around 13%. Material for sequencing was peripheral blood. The TCR was taken from a human donor in a cohort sampled during active COVID-19. The genes are TRBV6-5 and TRBJ1-2; maybe TRBD1 (5 bases). The CDR3 DNA is TGTGCCAGTGAAGGGGCACTTGACTATGGCTACACCTTC. It translates to CASEGALDYGYTF.